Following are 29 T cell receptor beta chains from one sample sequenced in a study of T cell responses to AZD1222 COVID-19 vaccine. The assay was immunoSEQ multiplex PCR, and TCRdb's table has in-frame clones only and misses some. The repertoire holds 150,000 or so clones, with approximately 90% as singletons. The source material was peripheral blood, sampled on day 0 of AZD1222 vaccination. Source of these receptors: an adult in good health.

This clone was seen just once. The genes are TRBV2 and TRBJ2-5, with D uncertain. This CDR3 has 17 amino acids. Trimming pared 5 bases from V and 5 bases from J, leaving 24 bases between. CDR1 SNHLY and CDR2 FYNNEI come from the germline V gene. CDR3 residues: CASSINSLVGCPETQYF. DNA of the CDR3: TGTGCCAGCAGTATAAATAGCCTTGTGGGGTGCCCCGAGACCCAGTACTTC.

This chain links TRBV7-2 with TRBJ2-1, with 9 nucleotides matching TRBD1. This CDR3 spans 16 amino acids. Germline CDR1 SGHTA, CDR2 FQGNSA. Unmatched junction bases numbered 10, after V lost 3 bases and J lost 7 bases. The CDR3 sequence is CASSLSGGQGINEQFF. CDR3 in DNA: TGTGCCAGCAGCTTGTCGGGGGGACAGGGCATTAATGAGCAGTTCTTC.

In DNA form, the CDR3 reads TGTGCCAGTAGTATTTCAGGTAATAGCAATCAGCCCCAGCATTTT. This translates into CASSISGNSNQPQHF. The chain recombines TRBV19 with TRBJ1-5; D remains ambiguous. V lost 3 bases, J lost 0 bases, and 9 bases lay in between. Germline V gene data show CDR1 as LNHDA and CDR2 as SQIVND (reference sequence). This CDR3 has 15 residues.

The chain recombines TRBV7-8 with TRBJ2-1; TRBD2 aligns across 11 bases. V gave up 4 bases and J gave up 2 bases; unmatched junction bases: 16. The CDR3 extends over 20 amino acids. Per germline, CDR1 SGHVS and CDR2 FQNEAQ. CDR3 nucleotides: TGTGCCAGCAGCTCAGGGGTGGCTAGCGGGGGGCGACGTACCTACAATGAGCAGTTCTTC. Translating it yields CASSSGVASGGRRTYNEQFF.

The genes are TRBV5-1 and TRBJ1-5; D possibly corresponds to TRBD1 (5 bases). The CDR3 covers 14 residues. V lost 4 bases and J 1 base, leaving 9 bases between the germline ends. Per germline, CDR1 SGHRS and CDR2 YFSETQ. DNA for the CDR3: TGCGCCAGCAGCCGGACACCCAGCAATCAGCCCCAGCATTTT. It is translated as CASSRTPSNQPQHF. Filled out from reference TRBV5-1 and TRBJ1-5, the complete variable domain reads KAGVTQTPRYLIKTRGQQVTLSCSPISGHRSVSWYQQTPGQGLQFLFEYFSETQRNKGNFPGRFSGRQFSNSRSEMNVSTLELGDSALYLCASSRTPSNQPQHFGDGTRLSIL.

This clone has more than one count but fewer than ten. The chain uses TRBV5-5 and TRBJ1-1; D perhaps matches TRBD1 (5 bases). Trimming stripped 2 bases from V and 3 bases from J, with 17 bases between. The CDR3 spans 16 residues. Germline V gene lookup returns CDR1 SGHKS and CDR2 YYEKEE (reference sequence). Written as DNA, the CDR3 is TGTGCCAGCAGCTTTAGTTTAGGGACCCCGGACACTGAAGCTTTCTTT. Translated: CASSFSLGTPDTEAFF.

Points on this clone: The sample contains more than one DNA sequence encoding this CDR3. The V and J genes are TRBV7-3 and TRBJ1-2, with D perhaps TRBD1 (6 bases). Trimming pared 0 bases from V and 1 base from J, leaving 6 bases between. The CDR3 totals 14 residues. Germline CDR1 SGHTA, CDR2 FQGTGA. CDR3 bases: TGTGCCAGCAGCTTAACAGGGGGTAACTATGGCTACACCTTC. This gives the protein CASSLTGGNYGYTF.

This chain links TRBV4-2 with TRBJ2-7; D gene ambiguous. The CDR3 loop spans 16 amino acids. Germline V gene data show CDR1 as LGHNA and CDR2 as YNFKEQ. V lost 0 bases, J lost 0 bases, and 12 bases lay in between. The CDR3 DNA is TGTGCCAGCAGCCAAGATGCGGCTGGTAGCTCCTACGAGCAGTACTTC. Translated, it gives CASSQDAAGSSYEQYF.

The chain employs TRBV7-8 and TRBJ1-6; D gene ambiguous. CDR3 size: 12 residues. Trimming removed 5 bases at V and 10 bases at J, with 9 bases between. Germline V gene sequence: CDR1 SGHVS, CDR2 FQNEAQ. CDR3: CASSQQNSPLHF. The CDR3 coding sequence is TGTGCCAGCAGCCAACAAAACTCACCCCTCCACTTT.

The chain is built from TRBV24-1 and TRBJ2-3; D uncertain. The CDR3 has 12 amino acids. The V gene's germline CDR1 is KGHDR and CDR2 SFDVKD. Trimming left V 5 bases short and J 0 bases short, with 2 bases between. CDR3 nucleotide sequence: TGTGCCACCAGTGGTAGCACAGATACGCAGTATTTT. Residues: CATSGSTDTQYF.

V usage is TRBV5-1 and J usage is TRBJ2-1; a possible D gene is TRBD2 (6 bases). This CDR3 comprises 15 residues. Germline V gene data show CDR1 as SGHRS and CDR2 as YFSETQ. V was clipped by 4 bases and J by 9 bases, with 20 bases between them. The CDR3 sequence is CASSLPSGPSGEQFF. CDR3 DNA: TGCGCCAGCAGCCTGCCGAGCGGGCCCTCCGGTGAGCAGTTCTTC.

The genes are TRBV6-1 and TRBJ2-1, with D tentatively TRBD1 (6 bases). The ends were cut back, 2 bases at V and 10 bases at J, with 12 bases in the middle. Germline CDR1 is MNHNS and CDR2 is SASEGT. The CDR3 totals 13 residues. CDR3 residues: CASSERETGEQFF. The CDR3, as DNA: TGTGCCAGCAGTGAACGGGAAACAGGGGAGCAGTTCTTC.

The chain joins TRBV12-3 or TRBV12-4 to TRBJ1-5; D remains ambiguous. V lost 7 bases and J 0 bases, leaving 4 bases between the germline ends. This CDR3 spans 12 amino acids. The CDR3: CASTLSNQPQHF. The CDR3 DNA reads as TGTGCCAGCACCCTTAGCAATCAGCCCCAGCATTTT.

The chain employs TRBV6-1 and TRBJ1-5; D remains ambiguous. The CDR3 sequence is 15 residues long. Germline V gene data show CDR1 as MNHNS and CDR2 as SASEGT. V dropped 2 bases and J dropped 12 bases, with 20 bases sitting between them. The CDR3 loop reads CASSESQSPVRHQHF. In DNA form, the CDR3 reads TGTGCCAGCAGTGAATCTCAGTCTCCCGTCCGCCACCAGCATTTT.

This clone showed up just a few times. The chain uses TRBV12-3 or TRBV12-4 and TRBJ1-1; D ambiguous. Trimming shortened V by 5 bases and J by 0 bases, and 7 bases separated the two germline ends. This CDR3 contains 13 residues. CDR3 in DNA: TGTGCCAGCAGTGGGCACATGAACACTGAAGCTTTCTTT. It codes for CASSGHMNTEAFF.

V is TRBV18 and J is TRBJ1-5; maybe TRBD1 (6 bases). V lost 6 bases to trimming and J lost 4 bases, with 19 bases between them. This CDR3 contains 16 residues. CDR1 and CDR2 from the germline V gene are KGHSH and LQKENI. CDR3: CASSPAGGQGNQPQHF. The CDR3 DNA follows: TGTGCCAGCTCTCCGGCCGGGGGGCAAGGGAATCAGCCCCAGCATTTT.

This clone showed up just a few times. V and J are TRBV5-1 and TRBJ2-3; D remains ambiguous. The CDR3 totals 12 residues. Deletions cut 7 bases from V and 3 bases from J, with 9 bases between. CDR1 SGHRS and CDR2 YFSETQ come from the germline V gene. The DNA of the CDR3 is TGCGCCAGCGGTGCAGAGACAGATACGCAGTATTTT. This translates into CASGAETDTQYF.

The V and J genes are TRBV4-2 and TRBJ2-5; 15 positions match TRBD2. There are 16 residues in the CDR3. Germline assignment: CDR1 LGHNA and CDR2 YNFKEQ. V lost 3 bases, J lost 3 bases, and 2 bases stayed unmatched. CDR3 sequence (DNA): TGTGCCAGCAGCCAGGGACTAGCGGGGGGTGAAGAGACCCAGTACTTC. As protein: CASSQGLAGGEETQYF.

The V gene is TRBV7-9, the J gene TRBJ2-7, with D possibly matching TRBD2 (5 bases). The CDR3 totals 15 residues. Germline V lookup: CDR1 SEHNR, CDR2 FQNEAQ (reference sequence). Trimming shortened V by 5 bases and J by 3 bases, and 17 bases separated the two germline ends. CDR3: CASSQPAARNYEQYF. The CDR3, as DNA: TGTGCCAGCAGCCAACCAGCGGCCAGGAACTACGAGCAGTACTTC.

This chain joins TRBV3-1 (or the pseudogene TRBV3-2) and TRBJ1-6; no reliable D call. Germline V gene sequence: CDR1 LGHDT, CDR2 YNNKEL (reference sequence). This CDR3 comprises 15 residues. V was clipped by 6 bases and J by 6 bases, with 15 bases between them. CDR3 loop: CASRPLRTGNSPLHF. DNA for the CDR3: TGTGCCAGCAGGCCCCTCCGCACGGGTAATTCACCCCTCCACTTT.

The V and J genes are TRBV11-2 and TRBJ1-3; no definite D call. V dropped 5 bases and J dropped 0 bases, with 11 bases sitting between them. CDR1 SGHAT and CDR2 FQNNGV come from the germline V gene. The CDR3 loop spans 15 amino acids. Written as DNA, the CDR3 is TGTGCCAGCAGCGCTGAGAGGGTCTCTGGAAACACCATATATTTT. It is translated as CASSAERVSGNTIYF. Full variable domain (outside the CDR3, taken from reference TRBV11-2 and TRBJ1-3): EAGVAQSPRYKIIEKRQSVAFWCNPISGHATLYWYQQILGQGPKLLIQFQNNGVVDDSQLPKDRFSAERLKGVDSTLKIQPAKLEDSAVYLCASSAERVSGNTIYFGEGSWLTVV.

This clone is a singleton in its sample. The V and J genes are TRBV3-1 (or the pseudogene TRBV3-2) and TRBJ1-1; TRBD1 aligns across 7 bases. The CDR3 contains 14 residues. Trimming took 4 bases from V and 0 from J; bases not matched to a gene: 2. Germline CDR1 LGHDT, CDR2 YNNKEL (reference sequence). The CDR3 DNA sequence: TGTGCCAGCAGCCCCACAGGGGTGAACACTGAAGCTTTCTTT. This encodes CASSPTGVNTEAFF.

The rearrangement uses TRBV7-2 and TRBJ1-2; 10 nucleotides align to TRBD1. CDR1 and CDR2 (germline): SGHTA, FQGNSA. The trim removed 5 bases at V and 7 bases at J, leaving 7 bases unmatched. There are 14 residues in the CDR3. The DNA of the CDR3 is TGTGCCAGCAGCCAACGACAGGGGGCTAGTGGCTACACCTTC. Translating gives CASSQRQGASGYTF.

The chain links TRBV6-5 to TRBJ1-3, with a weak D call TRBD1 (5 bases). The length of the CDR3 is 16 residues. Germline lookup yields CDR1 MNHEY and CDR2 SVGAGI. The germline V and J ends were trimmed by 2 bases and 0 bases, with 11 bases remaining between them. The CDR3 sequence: CASSYSHQGSGNTIYF. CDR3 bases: TGTGCCAGCAGTTACAGTCACCAGGGCTCTGGAAACACCATATATTTT.

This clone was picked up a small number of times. DNA of the CDR3: TGCGCCAGCAGCTTGGCCGTTTCCGGACGGGACACTGAAGCTTTCTTT. Its protein product is CASSLAVSGRDTEAFF. The V call is TRBV5-1, the J call TRBJ1-1; D uncertain. V was clipped by 0 bases and J by 3 bases, with 15 bases between them. CDR1 is SGHRS and CDR2 is YFSETQ in the germline V gene. There are 16 residues in the CDR3. The full variable domain, in which reference TRBV5-1 and TRBJ1-1 provide the parts outside the CDR3, is KAGVTQTPRYLIKTRGQQVTLSCSPISGHRSVSWYQQTPGQGLQFLFEYFSETQRNKGNFPGRFSGRQFSNSRSEMNVSTLELGDSALYLCASSLAVSGRDTEAFFGQGTRLTVV.

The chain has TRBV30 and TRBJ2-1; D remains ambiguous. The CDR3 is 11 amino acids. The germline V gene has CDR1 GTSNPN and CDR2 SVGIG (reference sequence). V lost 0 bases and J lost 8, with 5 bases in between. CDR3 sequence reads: CAWSVAHEQFF. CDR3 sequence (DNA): TGTGCCTGGAGTGTAGCGCATGAGCAGTTCTTC.

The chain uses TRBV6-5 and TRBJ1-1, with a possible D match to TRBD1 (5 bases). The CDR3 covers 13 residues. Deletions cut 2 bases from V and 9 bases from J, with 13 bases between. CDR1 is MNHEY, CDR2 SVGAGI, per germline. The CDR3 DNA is TGTGCCAGCAGTTACCCACCGACAGAAAAAGCTTTCTTT. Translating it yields CASSYPPTEKAFF.

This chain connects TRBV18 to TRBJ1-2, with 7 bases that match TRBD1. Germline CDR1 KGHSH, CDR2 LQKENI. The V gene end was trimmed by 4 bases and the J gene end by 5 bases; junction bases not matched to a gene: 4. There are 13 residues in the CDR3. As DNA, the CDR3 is TGTGCCAGCTCACAAGGGGGCTATTATGGCTACACCTTC. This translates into CASSQGGYYGYTF.

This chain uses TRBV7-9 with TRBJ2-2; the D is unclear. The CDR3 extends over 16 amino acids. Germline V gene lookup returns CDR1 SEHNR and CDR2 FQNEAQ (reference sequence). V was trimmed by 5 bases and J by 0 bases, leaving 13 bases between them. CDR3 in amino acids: CASSPSRTANTGELFF. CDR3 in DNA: TGTGCCAGCAGCCCATCCAGGACGGCGAACACCGGGGAGCTGTTTTTT.